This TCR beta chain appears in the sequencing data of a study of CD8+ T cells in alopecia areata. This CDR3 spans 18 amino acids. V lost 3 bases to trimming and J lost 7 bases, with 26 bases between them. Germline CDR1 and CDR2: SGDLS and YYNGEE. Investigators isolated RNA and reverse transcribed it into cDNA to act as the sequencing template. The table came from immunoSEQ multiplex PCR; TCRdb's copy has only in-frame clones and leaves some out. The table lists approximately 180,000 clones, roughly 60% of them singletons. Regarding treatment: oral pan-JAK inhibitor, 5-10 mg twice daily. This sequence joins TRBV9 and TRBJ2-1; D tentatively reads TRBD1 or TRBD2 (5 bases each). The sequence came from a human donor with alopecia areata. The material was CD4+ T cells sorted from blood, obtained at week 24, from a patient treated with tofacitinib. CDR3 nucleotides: TGTGCCAGCAGCGCGCCCAAAAGGGGATGGGACCAGGGAAATGAGCAGTTCTTC. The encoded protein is CASSAPKRGWDQGNEQFF.